This T cell receptor (beta chain) was captured in a study of blood T cell repertoires in COVID-19. The ends were cut back, 5 bases at V and 2 bases at J, with 13 bases in the middle. The CDR3 runs 15 residues. Germline values: CDR1 SGHTA, CDR2 FQGNSA. TCRdb's table, derived via immunoSEQ multiplex PCR, lists solely in-frame clones and lacks some. This table holds some 99,000 clones, roughly 83% found once. The source is a woman aged 55-70 years with acute or convalescent COVID-19. This rearrangement joins TRBV7-2 to TRBJ2-4, with D perhaps TRBD1 (7 bases). Sequences were obtained from peripheral blood. In DNA form, the CDR3 reads TGTGCCAGCAGCGGGGGGACAGCTCCCAAAAACATTCAGTACTTC. This codes for CASSGGTAPKNIQYF.